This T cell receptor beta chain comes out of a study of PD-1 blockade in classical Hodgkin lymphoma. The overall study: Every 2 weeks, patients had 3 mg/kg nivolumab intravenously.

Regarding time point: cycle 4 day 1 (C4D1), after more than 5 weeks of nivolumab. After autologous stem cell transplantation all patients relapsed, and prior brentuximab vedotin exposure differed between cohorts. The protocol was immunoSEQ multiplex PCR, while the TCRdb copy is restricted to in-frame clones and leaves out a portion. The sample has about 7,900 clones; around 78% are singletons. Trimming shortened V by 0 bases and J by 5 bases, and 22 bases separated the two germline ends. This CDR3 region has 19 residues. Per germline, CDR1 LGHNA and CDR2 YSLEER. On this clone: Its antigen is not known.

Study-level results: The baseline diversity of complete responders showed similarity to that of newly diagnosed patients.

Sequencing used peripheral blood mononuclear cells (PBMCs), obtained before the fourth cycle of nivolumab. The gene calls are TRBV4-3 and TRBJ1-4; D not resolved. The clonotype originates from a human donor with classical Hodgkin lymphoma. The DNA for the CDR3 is TGCGCCAGCAGCCAAGAACTTAACGACGCAAGCCCTCACAATGAAAAACTGTTTTTT. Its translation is CASSQELNDASPHNEKLFF.